Presented here are 18 T cell receptor beta chains from one specimen sequenced in a study of cytomegalovirus exposure and HLA in healthy donors. The protocol was immunoSEQ multiplex PCR, while the TCRdb copy is restricted to in-frame clones and leaves out a portion. This table has tens of thousands of clones, more than 85% appearing once. The sequenced material came from PBMCs. The source of these receptors is a woman aged 30 to 39 in good health and CMV-seronegative.

V is TRBV7-8 and J is TRBJ1-1; D not resolved. Germline V gene lookup returns CDR1 SGHVS and CDR2 FQNEAQ. The CDR3 consists of 12 residues. Between the trimmed V and J ends, which lost 1 base and 6 bases, there was a span of 6 bases. The CDR3 spells CASSLDKAEAFF. DNA for the CDR3: TGTGCCAGCAGCTTAGACAAAGCTGAAGCTTTCTTT.

The J gene is TRBJ2-3, the V gene TRBV28; 9 bases fit TRBD1. The CDR3 spans 14 residues. Germline-derived CDR1 and CDR2 are MDHEN and SYDVKM. The V gene end was trimmed by 2 bases and the J gene end by 6 bases; junction bases not matched to a gene: 3. The CDR3 spells CASSLGQGRDTQYF. CDR3 nucleotides: TGTGCCAGCAGTTTAGGACAGGGGAGGGATACGCAGTATTTT.

This sequence joins TRBV19 and TRBJ2-2; a possible D gene is TRBD1 (5 bases). Germline V gene data show CDR1 as LNHDA and CDR2 as SQIVND (reference sequence). CDR3 length: 15 amino acids. With 6 bases removed from V and 6 bases from J, the gap between germline ends came to 17 bases. The CDR3 region has the DNA TGTGCCAGTAGCCCCTTGGGTCAGGGATCCGGGGAGCTGTTTTTT. Encoded protein: CASSPLGQGSGELFF.

This clone was observed once. The rearrangement links TRBV6-5 to TRBJ1-5, with a possible D match to TRBD1 (6 bases). Germline V CDR1 and CDR2: MNHEY, SVGAGI. The CDR3 covers 15 residues. Trimming shortened V by 6 bases and J by 1 base, and 13 bases separated the two germline ends. This CDR3 is CASSTGTRSNQPQHF. CDR3 coding DNA: TGTGCCAGCAGCACCGGGACAAGAAGCAATCAGCCCCAGCATTTT.

This rearrangement joins TRBV19 to TRBJ1-1, with a possible D match to TRBD1 (5 bases). Germline CDR1 LNHDA, CDR2 SQIVND (reference sequence). Trimming removed 0 bases at V and 1 base at J, with 18 bases between. The CDR3 consists of 18 residues. CDR3 in amino acids: CASSIEFRVRKTNTEAFF. The CDR3 DNA reads TGTGCCAGTAGTATAGAATTCAGGGTCCGGAAAACGAACACTGAAGCTTTCTTT. Together with reference TRBV19 and TRBJ1-1, the CDR3 gives the full variable domain: DGGITQSPKYLFRKEGQNVTLSCEQNLNHDAMYWYRQDPGQGLRLIYYSQIVNDFQKGDIAEGYSVSREKKESFPLTVTSAQKNPTAFYLCASSIEFRVRKTNTEAFFGQGTRLTVV.

V is TRBV6-1 and J is TRBJ2-7; 10 bases align to TRBD2. This CDR3 is 15 amino acids long. V was clipped by 1 base and J by 3 bases; unmatched bases: 3. Germline lookup yields CDR1 MNHNS and CDR2 SASEGT. CDR3 in DNA: TGTGCCAGCAGTGAAGGAGTAGCGGGAGGCTACGAGCAGTACTTC. Its translation is CASSEGVAGGYEQYF.

The rearrangement joins TRBV10-3 to TRBJ2-7; 9 nucleotides line up with TRBD1. Germline V lookup: CDR1 ENHRY, CDR2 SYGVKD. Germline trimming cut 6 bases from V and 2 bases from J; bases unmatched to any gene: 8. The CDR3 is 15 amino acids. CDR3 sequence (DNA): TGTGCCATCAGGGATGGACAGGGGAAGACCTACGAGCAGTACTTC. The encoded protein is CAIRDGQGKTYEQYF.

The V gene is TRBV29-1, the J gene TRBJ1-4; D not certain. CDR3 length: 13 amino acids. V was trimmed by 3 bases and J by 3 bases, leaving 8 bases between them. Germline V gene sequence: CDR1 SQVTM, CDR2 ANQGSEA. Here the CDR3 reads CSVEGAANEKLFF. For the CDR3, the DNA is TGCAGCGTTGAGGGAGCCGCTAATGAAAAACTGTTTTTT.

The rearrangement joins TRBV18 to TRBJ1-5; possibly TRBD1 for D (5 bases). Trimming stripped 6 bases from V and 6 bases from J, with 21 bases between. CDR1 KGHSH and CDR2 LQKENI come from the germline V gene. The CDR3 is made up of 16 amino acids. CDR3 sequence: CASSARDGGKGQPQHF. The CDR3 nucleotides read TGTGCCAGCTCGGCGAGGGACGGAGGGAAGGGTCAGCCCCAGCATTTT.

The chain carries TRBV28 and TRBJ1-2; TRBD1 matches 9 bases. The CDR3 totals 14 residues. V was pared by 5 bases and J by 5 bases, with 6 bases of the junction left unmatched. CDR1 and CDR2 (germline): MDHEN, SYDVKM. For the CDR3, the DNA is TGTGCCAGCAGTCGACAGGGGGTGCGGTATGGCTACACCTTC. Translated, it gives CASSRQGVRYGYTF.

J is TRBJ2-3 and V is TRBV7-9, with D possibly matching TRBD2 (6 bases). This CDR3 region has 15 residues. Germline CDR1 reads SEHNR; CDR2 reads FQNEAQ (reference sequence). The germline V and J ends were trimmed by 3 bases and 4 bases, with 14 bases remaining between them. The CDR3 protein is CASSLGGLVADTQYF. The DNA of the CDR3 is TGTGCCAGCAGCTTGGGGGGACTCGTCGCAGATACGCAGTATTTT. The variable domain in full, completed from reference TRBV7-9 and TRBJ2-3, reads DTGVSQNPRHKITKRGQNVTFRCDPISEHNRLYWYRQTLGQGPEFLTYFQNEAQLEKSRLLSDRFSAERPKGSFSTLEIQRTEQGDSAMYLCASSLGGLVADTQYFGPGTRLTVL.

The rearrangement joins TRBV9 to TRBJ2-1; weak D call: TRBD2 (5 bases). V was cut by 0 bases and J by 7 bases, with 14 bases left in between. The CDR3 is made up of 15 amino acids. Germline CDR1 reads SGDLS; CDR2 reads YYNGEE. Here the CDR3 DNA reads TGTGCCAGCAGCGTAGGAGGGTCCAATTGGAATGAGCAGTTCTTC. It codes for CASSVGGSNWNEQFF.

CDR3 sequence (DNA): TGTGCTAGTGGCAACGGTGGGGCCCTAAGAGGCTACACCTTC. Translated: CASGNGGALRGYTF. The chain carries TRBV12-5 and TRBJ1-2; a weak D match, TRBD1 (5 bases). Trimming pared 6 bases from V and 8 bases from J, leaving 19 bases between. This CDR3 comprises 14 residues. CDR1 and CDR2 from the germline V gene are LGHNT and FRNRAP.

The chain joins TRBV19 to TRBJ1-1, with D perhaps matching TRBD1 (6 bases). The CDR3 consists of 15 residues. V lost 5 bases and J lost 1, with 14 bases in between. The V gene's germline CDR1 is LNHDA and CDR2 SQIVND (reference sequence). The CDR3 nucleotides are TGTGCCAGTAGTCCTCAGGGGACATCGAACACTGAAGCTTTCTTT. Amino acid sequence: CASSPQGTSNTEAFF.

This rearrangement joins TRBV18 to TRBJ2-7; D not certain. The germline V gene encodes CDR1 KGHSH and CDR2 LQKENI. Trimming removed 2 bases from V and 5 bases from J, with 10 bases in between. CDR3 length equals 13 residues. The CDR3, as DNA: TGTGCCAGCTCACCATACGTAGATAACGAGCAGTACTTC. Translated, it gives CASSPYVDNEQYF.

This sequence joins TRBV19 and TRBJ2-1; TRBD2 agrees at 7 bases. Germline V gene lookup returns CDR1 LNHDA and CDR2 SQIVND (reference sequence). Unmatched junction bases numbered 12, after V lost 4 bases and J lost 0 bases. This CDR3 is 18 amino acids long. The CDR3 loop reads CASSSREGPISSYNEQFF. The CDR3 nucleotides are TGTGCCAGTAGTAGTAGGGAGGGCCCTATAAGCTCCTACAATGAGCAGTTCTTC.

The chain is built from TRBV28 and TRBJ2-7; D is possibly TRBD1 (5 bases). V was pared by 7 bases and J by 9 bases, with 16 bases between. The CDR3 has 12 residues. The germline V gene has CDR1 MDHEN and CDR2 SYDVKM. CDR3 in amino acids: CASTPPRGAQYF. DNA for the CDR3: TGTGCCAGCACCCCCCCTAGGGGCGCGCAGTACTTC.

The chain employs TRBV21-1 and TRBJ1-4; the listed D gene, TRBD1, was not tested against the DNA. TRBV21-1 is given as a pseudogene. This CDR3 contains 16 residues. The CDR3 loop is CASSKEGPGENEKLFF. CDR3 coding DNA: TGTGCCAGCAGCAAAGAGGGTCCAGGGGAAAATGAAAAACTGTTTTTT.